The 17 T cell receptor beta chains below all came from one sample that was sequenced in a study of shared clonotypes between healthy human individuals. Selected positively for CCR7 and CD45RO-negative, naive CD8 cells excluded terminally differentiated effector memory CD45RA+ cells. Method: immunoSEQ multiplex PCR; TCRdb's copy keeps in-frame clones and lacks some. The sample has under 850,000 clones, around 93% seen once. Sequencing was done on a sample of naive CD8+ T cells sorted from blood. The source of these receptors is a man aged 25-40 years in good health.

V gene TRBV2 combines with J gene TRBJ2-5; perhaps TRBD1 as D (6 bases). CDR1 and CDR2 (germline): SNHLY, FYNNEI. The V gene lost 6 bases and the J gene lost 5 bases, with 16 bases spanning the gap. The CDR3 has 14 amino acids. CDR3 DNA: TGTGCCAGCAGCGCTTGGGGGCCGAAGGAGACCCAGTACTTC. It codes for CASSAWGPKETQYF.

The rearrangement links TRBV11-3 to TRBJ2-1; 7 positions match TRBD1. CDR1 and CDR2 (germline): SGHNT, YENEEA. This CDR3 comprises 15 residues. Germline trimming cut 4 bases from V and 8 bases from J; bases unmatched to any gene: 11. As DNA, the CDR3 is TGTGCCAGCAGCTCCCCGGGGACAGAAGCAGATGAGCAGTTCTTC. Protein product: CASSSPGTEADEQFF. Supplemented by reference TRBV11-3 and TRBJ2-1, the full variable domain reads EAGVVQSPRYKIIEKKQPVAFWCNPISGHNTLYWYLQNLGQGPELLIRYENEEAVDDSQLPKDRFSAERLKGVDSTLKIQPAELGDSAVYLCASSSPGTEADEQFFGPGTRLTVL.

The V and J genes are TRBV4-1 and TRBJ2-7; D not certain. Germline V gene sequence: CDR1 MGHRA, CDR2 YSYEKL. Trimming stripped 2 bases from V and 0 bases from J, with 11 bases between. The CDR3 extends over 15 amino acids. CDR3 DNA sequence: TGCGCCAGCAGCCAATCCATGCCGGGCTCCTACGAGCAGTACTTC. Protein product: CASSQSMPGSYEQYF.

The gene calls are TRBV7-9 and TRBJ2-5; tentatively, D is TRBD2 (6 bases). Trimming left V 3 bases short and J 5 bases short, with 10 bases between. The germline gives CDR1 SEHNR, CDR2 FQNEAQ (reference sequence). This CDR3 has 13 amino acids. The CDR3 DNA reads TGTGCCAGCAGCTTTGACGGGAGTGAGACCCAGTACTTC. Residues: CASSFDGSETQYF.

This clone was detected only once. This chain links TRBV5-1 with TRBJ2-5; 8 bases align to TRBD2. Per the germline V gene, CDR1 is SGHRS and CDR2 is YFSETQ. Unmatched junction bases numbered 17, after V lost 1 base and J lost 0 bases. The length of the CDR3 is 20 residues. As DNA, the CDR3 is TGCGCCAGCAGCTTGTTGGCGGGACTAGGAAGCATACGTTACCAAGAGACCCAGTACTTC. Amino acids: CASSLLAGLGSIRYQETQYF.

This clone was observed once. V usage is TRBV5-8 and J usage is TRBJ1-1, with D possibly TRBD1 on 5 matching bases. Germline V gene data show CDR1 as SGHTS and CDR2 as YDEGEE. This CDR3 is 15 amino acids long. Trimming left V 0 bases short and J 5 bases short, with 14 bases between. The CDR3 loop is CASSLVRDSTTEAFF. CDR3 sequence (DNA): TGTGCCAGCAGCTTGGTGAGAGACAGCACGACTGAAGCTTTCTTT.

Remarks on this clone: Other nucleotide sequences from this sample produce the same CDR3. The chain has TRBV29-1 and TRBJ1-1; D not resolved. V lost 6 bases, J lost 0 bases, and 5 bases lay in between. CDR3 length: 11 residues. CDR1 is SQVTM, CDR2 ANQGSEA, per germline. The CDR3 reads CSVGLNTEAFF. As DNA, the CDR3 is TGCAGCGTAGGACTGAACACTGAAGCTTTCTTT. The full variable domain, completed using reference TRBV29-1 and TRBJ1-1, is SAVISQKPSRDICQRGTSLTIQCQVDSQVTMMFWYRQQPGQSLTLIATANQGSEATYESGFVIDKFPISRPNLTFSTLTVSNMSPEDSSIYLCSVGLNTEAFFGQGTRLTVV.

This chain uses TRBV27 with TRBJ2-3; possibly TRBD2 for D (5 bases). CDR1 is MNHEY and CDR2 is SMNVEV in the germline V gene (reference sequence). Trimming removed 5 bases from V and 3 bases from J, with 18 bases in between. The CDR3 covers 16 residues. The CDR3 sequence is CASSLDSAIITDTQYF. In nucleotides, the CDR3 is TGTGCCAGCAGTCTTGATAGCGCCATAATTACAGATACGCAGTATTTT.

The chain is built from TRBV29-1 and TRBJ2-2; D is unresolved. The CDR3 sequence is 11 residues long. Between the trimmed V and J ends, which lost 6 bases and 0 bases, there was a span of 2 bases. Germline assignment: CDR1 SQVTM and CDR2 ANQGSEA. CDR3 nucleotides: TGCAGCGTAGCGAACACCGGGGAGCTGTTTTTT. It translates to CSVANTGELFF.

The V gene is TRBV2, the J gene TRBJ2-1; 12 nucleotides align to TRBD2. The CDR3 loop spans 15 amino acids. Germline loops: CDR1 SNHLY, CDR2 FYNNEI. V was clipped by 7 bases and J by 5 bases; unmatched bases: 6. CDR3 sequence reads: CASNTLAGGDNEQFF. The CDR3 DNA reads TGTGCCAGCAATACGCTAGCGGGAGGGGACAATGAGCAGTTCTTC. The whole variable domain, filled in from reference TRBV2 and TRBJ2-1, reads EPEVTQTPSHQVTQMGQEVILRCVPISNHLYFYWYRQILGQKVEFLVSFYNNEISEKSEIFDDQFSVERPDGSNFTLKIRSTKLEDSAMYFCASNTLAGGDNEQFFGPGTRLTVL.

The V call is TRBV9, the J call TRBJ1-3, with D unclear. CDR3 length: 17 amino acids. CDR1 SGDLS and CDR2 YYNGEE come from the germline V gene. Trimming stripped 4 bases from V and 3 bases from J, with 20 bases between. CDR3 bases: TGTGCCAGCAGCCCCTCCGGAGGAGGCCGCGGTGGAAACACCATATATTTT. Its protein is CASSPSGGGRGGNTIYF.

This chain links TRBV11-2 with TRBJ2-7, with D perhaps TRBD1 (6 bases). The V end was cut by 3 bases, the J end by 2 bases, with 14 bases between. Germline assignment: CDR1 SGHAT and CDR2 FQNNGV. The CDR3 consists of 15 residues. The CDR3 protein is CASSFRGRGPYEQYF. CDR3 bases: TGTGCCAGCAGCTTCCGTGGCAGGGGCCCCTACGAGCAGTACTTC. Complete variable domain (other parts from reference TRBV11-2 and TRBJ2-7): EAGVAQSPRYKIIEKRQSVAFWCNPISGHATLYWYQQILGQGPKLLIQFQNNGVVDDSQLPKDRFSAERLKGVDSTLKIQPAKLEDSAVYLCASSFRGRGPYEQYFGPGTRLTVT.

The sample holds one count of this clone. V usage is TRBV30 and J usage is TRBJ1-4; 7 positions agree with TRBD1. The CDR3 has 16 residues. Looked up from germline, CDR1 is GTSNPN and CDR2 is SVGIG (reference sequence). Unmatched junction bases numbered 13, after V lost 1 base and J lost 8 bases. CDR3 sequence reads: CAWSARWGDRNEKLFF. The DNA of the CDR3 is TGTGCCTGGAGTGCAAGGTGGGGGGACAGAAACGAAAAACTGTTTTTT.

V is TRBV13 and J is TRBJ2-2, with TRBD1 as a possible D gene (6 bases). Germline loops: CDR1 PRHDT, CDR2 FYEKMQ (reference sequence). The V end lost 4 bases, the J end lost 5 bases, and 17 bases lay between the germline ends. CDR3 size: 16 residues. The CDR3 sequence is CASSWAGRGETGELFF. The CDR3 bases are TGTGCCAGCAGCTGGGCGGGCAGGGGTGAAACCGGGGAGCTGTTTTTT. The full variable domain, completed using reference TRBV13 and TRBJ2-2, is AAGVIQSPRHLIKEKRETATLKCYPIPRHDTVYWYQQGPGQDPQFLISFYEKMQSDKGSIPDRFSAQQFSDYHSELNMSSLELGDSALYFCASSWAGRGETGELFFGEGSRLTVL.

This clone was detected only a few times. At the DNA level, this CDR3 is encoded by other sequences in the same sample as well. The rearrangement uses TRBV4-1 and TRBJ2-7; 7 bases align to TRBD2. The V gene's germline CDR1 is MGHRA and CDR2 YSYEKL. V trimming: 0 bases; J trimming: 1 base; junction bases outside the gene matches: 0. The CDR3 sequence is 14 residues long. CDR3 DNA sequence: TGCGCCAGCAGCCAAGAGGGGGGGTCCTACGAGCAGTACTTC. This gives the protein CASSQEGGSYEQYF.

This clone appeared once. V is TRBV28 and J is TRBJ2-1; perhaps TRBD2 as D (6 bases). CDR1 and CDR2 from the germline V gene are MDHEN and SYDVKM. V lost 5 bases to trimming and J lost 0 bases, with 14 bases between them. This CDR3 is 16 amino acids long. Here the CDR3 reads CASSHPIADSYNEQFF. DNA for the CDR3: TGTGCCAGCAGTCACCCCATAGCGGACTCCTACAATGAGCAGTTCTTC.

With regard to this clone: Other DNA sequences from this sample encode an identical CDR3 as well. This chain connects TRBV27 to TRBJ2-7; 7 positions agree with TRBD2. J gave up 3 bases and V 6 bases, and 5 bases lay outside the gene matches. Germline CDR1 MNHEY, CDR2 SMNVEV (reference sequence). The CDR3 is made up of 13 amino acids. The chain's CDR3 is CASSLSGNYEQYF. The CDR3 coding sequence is TGTGCCAGCAGCCTAAGCGGGAACTACGAGCAGTACTTC.